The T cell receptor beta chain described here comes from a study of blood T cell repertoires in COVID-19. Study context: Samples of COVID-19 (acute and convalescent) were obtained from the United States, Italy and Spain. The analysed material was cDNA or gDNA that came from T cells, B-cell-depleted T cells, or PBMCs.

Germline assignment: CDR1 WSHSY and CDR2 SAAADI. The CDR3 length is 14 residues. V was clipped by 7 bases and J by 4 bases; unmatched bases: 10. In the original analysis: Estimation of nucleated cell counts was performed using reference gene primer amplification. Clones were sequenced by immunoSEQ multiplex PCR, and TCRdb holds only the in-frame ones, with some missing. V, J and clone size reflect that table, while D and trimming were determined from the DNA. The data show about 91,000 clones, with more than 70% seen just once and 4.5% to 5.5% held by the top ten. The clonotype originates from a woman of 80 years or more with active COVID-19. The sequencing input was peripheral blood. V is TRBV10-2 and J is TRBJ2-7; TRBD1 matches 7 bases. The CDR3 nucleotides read TGCGCCAGCACCAGCCGGGACAGAGTTTACGAGCAGTACTTC. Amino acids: CASTSRDRVYEQYF.